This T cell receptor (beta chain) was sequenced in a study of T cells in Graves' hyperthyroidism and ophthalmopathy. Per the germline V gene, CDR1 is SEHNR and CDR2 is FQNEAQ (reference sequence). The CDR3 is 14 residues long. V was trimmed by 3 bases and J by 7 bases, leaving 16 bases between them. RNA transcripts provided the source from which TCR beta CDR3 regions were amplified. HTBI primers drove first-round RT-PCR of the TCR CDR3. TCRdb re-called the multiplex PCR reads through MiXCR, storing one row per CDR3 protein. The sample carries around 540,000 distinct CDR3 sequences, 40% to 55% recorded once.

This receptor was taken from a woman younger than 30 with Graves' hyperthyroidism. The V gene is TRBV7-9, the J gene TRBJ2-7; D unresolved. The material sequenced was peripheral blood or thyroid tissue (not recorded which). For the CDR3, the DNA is TGTGCCAGCAGCTTGGTCCAGGCTCACGAGGAGCAGTACTTC. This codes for CASSLVQAHEEQYF.